Listed here are 28 T cell receptor beta chains from one sample, sequenced in a study of T cells expressing NK-cell markers. TCRdb reanalyzed the 5' RACE reads, giving one entry per CDR3 protein sequence and no DNA. The listing contains around 260,000 distinct CDR3 sequences. The sample comprised blood T cells: a sorted CD56 or NKG2C T cell subset, CD4+ or CD8+ T cells, or bulk PBMC T cells (not recorded which). These receptors were taken from a woman aged 18 to 69 in good health.

The chain links TRBV7-2 to TRBJ1-6; TCRdb's D call, TRBD1, is unchecked because there is no DNA. CDR1 and CDR2 from the germline V gene are SGHTA and FQGNSA. The CDR3 extends over 15 amino acids. CDR3 in amino acids: CASSQRGTGDSPLHF.

The chain uses TRBV12-3 or TRBV12-4 and TRBJ2-5; the D gene TCRdb calls, TRBD1, cannot be checked with no DNA. This CDR3 has 14 residues. CDR3 residues: CASSLSDRGETQYF.

This sequence joins TRBV12-3 or TRBV12-4 and TRBJ2-3; TCRdb indicates TRBD1, and absent DNA this call remains unverified. The CDR3 runs to 13 residues. The CDR3 sequence is CASSYPGPVAQYF.

The chain uses TRBV7-2 and TRBJ2-3; TCRdb designates TRBD2, a call that cannot be tested without DNA. The CDR3 has 16 residues. CDR1 is SGHTA and CDR2 is FQGNSA in the germline V gene. The CDR3: CASSLAPSGRTDTQYF. The full variable domain, completed using reference TRBV7-2 and TRBJ2-3, is GAGVSQSPSNKVTEKGKDVELRCDPISGHTALYWYRQSLGQGLEFLIYFQGNSAPDKSGLPSDRFSAERTGGSVSTLTIQRTQQEDSAVYLCASSLAPSGRTDTQYFGPGTRLTVL.

The chain joins TRBV5-6 to TRBJ2-1; TCRdb's assignment of TRBD2 cannot be checked, as there is no DNA. The CDR3 is 15 residues long. Germline-derived CDR1 and CDR2 are SGHDT and YYEEEE. CDR3 residues: CASSLGPWTSNEQFF.

CDR3 in amino acids: CASSLGRDRGRNTEAFF. This sequence joins TRBV7-9 and TRBJ1-1; TCRdb selects TRBD1, and the lack of DNA leaves this call unchecked. Germline loops: CDR1 SEHNR, CDR2 FQNEAQ (reference sequence). The CDR3 covers 17 residues.

V gene TRBV24-1 combines with J gene TRBJ2-3; with no DNA, the TCRdb D assignment of TRBD1 cannot be verified. The length of the CDR3 is 13 residues. The germline gives CDR1 KGHDR, CDR2 SFDVKD. CDR3: CATTGPNTDTQYF.

The chain links TRBV20-1 to TRBJ1-5; the TRBD1 assignment by TCRdb is unverifiable without DNA. The germline CDR1 and CDR2 sequences are DFQATT and SNEGSKA (reference sequence). This CDR3 has 14 amino acids. The CDR3 is CSASPHRVDQPQHF.

The rearrangement joins TRBV18 to TRBJ1-6; TCRdb outputs TRBD1, but without DNA this stays unchecked. This CDR3 region has 14 residues. Looked up from germline, CDR1 is KGHSH and CDR2 is LQKENI. CDR3 sequence: CASSPLGGESPLHF.

The V and J genes are TRBV6-1 and TRBJ1-6; TCRdb picks TRBD1, but there is no DNA to check that call. Germline CDR1 MNHNS, CDR2 SASEGT. This CDR3 has 15 amino acids. The CDR3 loop reads CASTPRSSYNSPLHF.

V and J are TRBV4-2 and TRBJ2-3; TCRdb proposes TRBD1, but this gene call is untestable without DNA. The CDR3 runs to 17 residues. Germline CDR1 LGHNA, CDR2 YNFKEQ. The chain's CDR3 is CASSHSSGTGNTDTQYF.

The V call is TRBV20-1, the J call TRBJ1-6. Germline V gene lookup returns CDR1 DFQATT and CDR2 SNEGSKA (reference sequence). This CDR3 comprises 16 residues. The chain's CDR3 is CSARDWASSYNSPLHF.

CDR3 sequence: CASSQWGNNEQFF. This sequence joins TRBV3-1 and TRBJ2-1; the TCRdb call, TRBD1, lacks DNA for checking. Looked up from germline, CDR1 is LGHDT and CDR2 is YNNKEL (reference sequence). This CDR3 has 13 residues.

The chain combines TRBV18 with TRBJ2-2; TCRdb designates TRBD2, a call that cannot be tested without DNA. CDR3 length: 16 residues. Germline V CDR1 and CDR2: KGHSH, LQKENI. This CDR3 is CASSPGLAGVTGELFF.

The chain uses TRBV7-2 and TRBJ1-2; with no DNA, the TCRdb D assignment of TRBD1 cannot be verified. The V gene's germline CDR1 is SGHTA and CDR2 FQGNSA. This CDR3 has 17 amino acids. CDR3: CASSSGDRGLTNYGYTF.

The rearrangement links TRBV5-1 to TRBJ2-1; TCRdb gives TRBD1 as the D gene, but with no DNA this cannot be confirmed. Per the germline V gene, CDR1 is SGHRS and CDR2 is YFSETQ. This CDR3 comprises 15 residues. The CDR3 reads CASSLGDSTYNEQFF.

This chain links TRBV12-3 or TRBV12-4 with TRBJ2-1; no DNA is available, so the TRBD2 call from TCRdb remains unchecked. This CDR3 has 15 amino acids. CDR3: CASSTRYSSYNEQFF.

The chain is built from TRBV3-1 and TRBJ2-7; lacking DNA, the TRBD2 call made by TCRdb goes unchecked. Germline V gene data show CDR1 as LGHDT and CDR2 as YNNKEL (reference sequence). The length of the CDR3 is 15 residues. The CDR3 sequence is CASSQGLAGFYEQYF.

The rearrangement links TRBV12-3 or TRBV12-4 to TRBJ1-2; the TCRdb D gene call, TRBD1, has no DNA to confirm it. The CDR3 contains 13 residues. This CDR3 reads CASSERQGGGYTF.

V is TRBV12-3 or TRBV12-4 and J is TRBJ2-4; TCRdb designates TRBD1, a call that cannot be tested without DNA. The CDR3 is 12 residues long. The CDR3 spells CASGTPSDIQYF.

V and J are TRBV20-1 and TRBJ2-7. This CDR3 is 13 amino acids long. Per germline, CDR1 DFQATT and CDR2 SNEGSKA (reference sequence). This chain's CDR3 is CSASYRGPYEQYF.

The chain couples TRBV7-2 to TRBJ1-3. This CDR3 region has 12 residues. Germline V gene sequence: CDR1 SGHTA, CDR2 FQGNSA. This CDR3 is CASSLHGNTIYF.

The genes are TRBV7-2 and TRBJ2-1; the D call of TRBD2 rests on TCRdb alone, since no DNA is present to check it. The germline V gene has CDR1 SGHTA and CDR2 FQGNSA. The CDR3 covers 13 residues. The CDR3 loop reads CASRTPRTNEQFF. The complete variable domain, with remaining parts taken from reference TRBV7-2 and TRBJ2-1, reads GAGVSQSPSNKVTEKGKDVELRCDPISGHTALYWYRQSLGQGLEFLIYFQGNSAPDKSGLPSDRFSAERTGGSVSTLTIQRTQQEDSAVYLCASRTPRTNEQFFGPGTRLTVL.

The gene calls are TRBV12-3 or TRBV12-4 and TRBJ1-3; TCRdb calls TRBD1, which cannot be checked without DNA. This CDR3 has 15 amino acids. The CDR3 loop reads CASGETGGSGNTIYF.

The rearrangement links TRBV11-2 to TRBJ2-3; TCRdb designates TRBD1, a call that cannot be tested without DNA. Germline lookup yields CDR1 SGHAT and CDR2 FQNNGV. CDR3 size: 14 residues. The CDR3 region is CASSRQVLTDTQYF.

The chain has TRBV12-3 or TRBV12-4 and TRBJ1-1; the TRBD1 assignment by TCRdb is unverifiable without DNA. CDR3 length: 12 residues. CDR3: CASSPGWTEAFF.

CDR3 sequence reads: CSVGGGNQPQHF. This chain uses TRBV29-1 with TRBJ1-5; checking the TCRdb D call of TRBD1 is not possible without DNA. CDR1 is SQVTM and CDR2 is ANQGSEA in the germline V gene. The CDR3 spans 12 residues.

This rearrangement joins TRBV4-2 to TRBJ2-1; TCRdb names TRBD1, which stays unverified in the absence of DNA. Germline V gene lookup returns CDR1 LGHNA and CDR2 YNFKEQ. The length of the CDR3 is 16 residues. The CDR3 spells CASSQAGGGSYNEQFF.